This T cell receptor beta chain was sequenced for a study of OX40 agonist ivuxolimab in advanced cancers. Libraries were prepared by immunoSEQ multiplex PCR; TCRdb keeps only in-frame clonotypes and omits some of them. The sample comprises around 35,000 clones, about 92% of which are singletons, and 25% to 35% rests with the top ten. With 8 bases removed from V and 2 bases from J, the gap between germline ends came to 23 bases. Germline CDR1 SNHLY, CDR2 FYNNEI. The CDR3 runs to 17 residues. Source: CD4+ or CD8+ T cells sorted from blood, taken in a trial of the OX40 agonist ivuxolimab. The J gene is TRBJ2-3, the V gene TRBV2; D is possibly TRBD1 or TRBD2 (5 bases each). This clonotype was obtained from an adult with an advanced solid tumor such as melanoma, head and neck, liver or kidney cancer. As DNA, the CDR3 is TGTGCCAGCGGAGGCCCTGGGGCGGGCCTACACACAGATACGCAGTATTTT. Encoded protein: CASGGPGAGLHTDTQYF.